This T cell receptor (beta chain) was documented in a study of regulatory T cells in long-lasting Graves disease. Overall study findings and caveats: Newly diagnosed disease favored TRBV20-1 and TRBJ2-1 over persistent disease. Sharing of public clonotypes was greater in persistent patients (more than 2,500) than in new patients (roughly 1,000).

The TCR beta library used iRepertoire HTBI primers with Arm-PCR amplification of CDR3. TCRdb re-derived calls from the multiplex PCR reads in MiXCR, one entry per CDR3 protein. The repertoire holds 300,000 to 450,000 distinct CDR3 sequences, 15% to 17% seen once, with about 20% in the top ten. Time point indicated: newly diagnosed GD, antithyroid drugs for less than 3 months. The TCR library was prepared using RNA isolated from PBMCs. This clonotype was detected many times. Its antigen is as yet unknown. This CDR3 region has 14 residues. Trimming cost V 3 bases and J 9 bases, with 15 bases left between them. Germline lookup yields CDR1 SNHLY and CDR2 FYNNEI.

The sequence was collected from a female donor with Graves disease. The chain recombines TRBV2 with TRBJ2-1, with D unclear. Here the sequenced sample was peripheral blood mononuclear cells (PBMCs), taken at new diagnosis, from a patient treated with antithyroid drugs. The CDR3 reads CASSDGPDQSEQFF. The DNA for the CDR3 is TGTGCCAGCAGTGACGGGCCAGACCAGTCTGAGCAGTTCTTC.